This passage covers 11 T cell receptor beta chains from one sample sequenced in a study of blood T cell repertoires in COVID-19. Assay: immunoSEQ multiplex PCR; the TCRdb copy retains only in-frame clones and omits some. The table lists fewer than 300,000 clones, roughly 84% of them singletons. Sequencing used peripheral blood. The origin of the receptors is a woman under 30 with acute or convalescent COVID-19.

The chain is built from TRBV6-2 or TRBV6-3 and TRBJ2-5; 7 nucleotides match TRBD1. V shed 4 bases, J shed 0 bases, and the junction held 11 bases outside the gene matches. The CDR3 is 17 residues long. Germline V gene sequence: CDR1 MNHEY, CDR2 SVGEGT. CDR3 in DNA: TGTGCCAGCAGTTTACGGCCCGGGACAGTAAACCAAGAGACCCAGTACTTC. Translated: CASSLRPGTVNQETQYF.

CDR3 sequence: CATGAGGVHTSTDTQYF. DNA for the CDR3: TGTGCCACCGGGGCGGGAGGCGTACACACTAGCACAGATACGCAGTATTTT. The chain recombines TRBV24-1 with TRBJ2-3, with 8 bases that match TRBD2. J gave up 0 bases and V 9 bases, and 13 bases lay outside the gene matches. Germline V gives CDR1 KGHDR, CDR2 SFDVKD. This CDR3 has 17 amino acids.

On this clone: The sample holds other DNA sequences that translate to the same CDR3. The genes are TRBV27 and TRBJ1-2; the D gene is possibly TRBD1 (5 bases). The germline CDR1 and CDR2 sequences are MNHEY and SMNVEV (reference sequence). V gave up 2 bases and J gave up 2 bases, with 9 bases separating them. The CDR3 contains 14 residues. The DNA of the CDR3 is TGTGCCAGCAGTTTAGCGGGGGGGAACTATGGCTACACCTTC. It codes for CASSLAGGNYGYTF.

V and J are TRBV19 and TRBJ2-1, with 10 bases fitting TRBD1. The CDR3 has 16 amino acids. V lost 4 bases and J lost 3; bases outside the gene matches: 6. Germline V gene sequence: CDR1 LNHDA, CDR2 SQIVND (reference sequence). The CDR3 DNA reads TGTGCCAGTAGTAAGCCCCGGACAGGGGGCTACAATGAGCAGTTCTTC. This sequence encodes CASSKPRTGGYNEQFF.

This sequence joins TRBV7-9 and TRBJ2-2, with D perhaps TRBD1 (6 bases). Germline loops: CDR1 SEHNR, CDR2 FQNEAQ (reference sequence). V lost 5 bases, J lost 2 bases, and 15 bases lay in between. CDR3 size: 16 residues. The CDR3 sequence: CASSGTGTINTGELFF. DNA of the CDR3: TGTGCCAGCAGCGGTACCGGGACAATTAACACCGGGGAGCTGTTTTTT.

The J gene is TRBJ2-6, the V gene TRBV29-1; D may be TRBD1 (5 bases). CDR3 size: 15 residues. In germline, CDR1 is SQVTM, CDR2 ANQGSEA. The V gene lost 4 bases and the J gene lost 0 bases, with 10 bases spanning the gap. The DNA of the CDR3 is TGCAGCGTTGCTCCAGGGCTCTCTGGGGCCAACGTCCTGACTTTC. Translated: CSVAPGLSGANVLTF.

This clone was picked up one time. The J gene is TRBJ1-2, the V gene TRBV12-3 or TRBV12-4; perhaps TRBD1 as D (5 bases). Between the trimmed V and J ends, which lost 3 bases and 8 bases, there was a span of 10 bases. The CDR3 is 12 residues long. The CDR3 loop is CASSLGPWGYTF. CDR3 DNA: TGTGCCAGCAGTTTGGGGCCATGGGGCTACACCTTC.

The chain recombines TRBV7-3 with TRBJ2-5; TRBD2 matches at 9 bases. Germline-derived CDR1 and CDR2 are SGHTA and FQGTGA. The J segment lost 5 bases and the V segment lost 5 bases, leaving 12 bases of the junction unmatched. This CDR3 has 16 residues. In nucleotides, the CDR3 is TGTGCCAGCAGCCCAAGGCCGGGACTAGCACGGGAGACCCAGTACTTC. Residues: CASSPRPGLARETQYF.

This clone appeared a few times. V gene TRBV28 combines with J gene TRBJ1-2, with TRBD1 matching over 7 bases. Germline lookup yields CDR1 MDHEN and CDR2 SYDVKM. The junction had 5 bases not matched to a gene; V was cut back by 3 bases and J by 4 bases. The CDR3 has 14 residues. The CDR3 DNA reads as TGTGCCAGCAGTTTCAGGGGGACGGGCTATGGCTACACCTTC. Protein: CASSFRGTGYGYTF.

The genes are TRBV6-2 or TRBV6-3 and TRBJ2-5, with D possibly TRBD2 on 5 matching bases. This CDR3 has 15 residues. Germline loops: CDR1 MNHEY, CDR2 SVGEGT. V lost 3 bases and J lost 1, with 12 bases in between. The CDR3 region has the DNA TGTGCCAGCAGTTATTTCGGACTGCCCCAAGAGACCCAGTACTTC. Translated: CASSYFGLPQETQYF.

The chain employs TRBV12-3 or TRBV12-4 and TRBJ1-6; D remains ambiguous. This CDR3 comprises 13 residues. Deletions cut 4 bases from V and 9 bases from J, with 10 bases between. The CDR3 sequence is CASSSRAASPLHF. CDR3 bases: TGTGCCAGCAGTTCCCGAGCCGCTTCACCCCTCCACTTT.